The clone carrying this T cell receptor beta chain was observed once. Its antigen is as yet unknown. At one end the junction does not follow the germline gene, possibly because of a read error. Germline-derived CDR1 and CDR2 are SEHNR and FQNEAQ (reference sequence). This CDR3 is built from 14 residues. These data belong to a study of cytomegalovirus exposure and HLA in healthy donors. The PCR made use of 60 Vbeta and 13 Jbeta primers. Clones were read by immunoSEQ multiplex PCR, and TCRdb kept only the in-frame ones, dropping some. The sample lists 200,000 to 300,000 clones, 82% occurring once. Study results and limitations: Indistinguishable V segments, including TRBV6-2 and TRBV6-3, were excluded. Previous analysis showed most TCR beta V segments were productive about 87% or about 30% of the time. Confirmation in vitro established that a few CMV-associated chains were specific for CMV antigens. Presence/absence analyses treated sequencing depth as roughly uniform across donors.

The receptor comes from a woman between 40 and 50 years old in good health and CMV-seropositive. The sequenced sample was PBMCs. The V and J genes are TRBV7-9 and TRBJ1-2; TRBD1 is a possible D gene (5 bases). CDR3 amino acids: CSSTIGGNNNGYTF. In DNA, the CDR3 is TGTTCCAGTACTATCGGGGGGAACAATAATGGCTACACCTTC.